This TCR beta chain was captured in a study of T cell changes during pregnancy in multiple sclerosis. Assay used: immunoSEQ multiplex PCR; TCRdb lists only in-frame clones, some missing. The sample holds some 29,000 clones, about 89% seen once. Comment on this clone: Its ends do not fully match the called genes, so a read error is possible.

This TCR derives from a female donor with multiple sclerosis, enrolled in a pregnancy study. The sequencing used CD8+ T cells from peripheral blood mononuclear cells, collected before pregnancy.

CDR3 residues: CASSRTAGVGETQYF. In DNA form, the CDR3 reads TGTGCTAGCAGCCGAACAGCGGGAGTAGGGGAGACCCAGTACTTC. This rearrangement joins TRBV7-7 to TRBJ2-5; 8 positions match TRBD2. The germline gives CDR1 SSHAT, CDR2 FNYEAQ (reference sequence). This CDR3 is built from 15 residues.